This T cell receptor (beta chain) was sequenced in a study of blood T cell repertoires in COVID-19. Per the study methods: Amplified reference gene primers provided the basis for estimating nucleated cell counts. The repertoire was sequenced with immunoSEQ multiplex PCR; TCRdb's copy has only in-frame clones and lacks some. The V and J calls and clone size are taken from that table; D and trimming were inferred from the DNA. The data contain roughly 300,000 clones, roughly 91% of them singletons. In Seattle, patients joined the study during active infection and were tracked longitudinally. Germline-derived CDR1 and CDR2 are MNHEY and SVGAGI. V lost 0 bases and J 6 bases, leaving 11 bases between the germline ends. The CDR3 has 14 residues.

J is TRBJ1-2 and V is TRBV6-5; D possibly corresponds to TRBD1 (6 bases). The sample was peripheral blood. The TCR comes from a woman in her twenties or thirties with COVID-19, enrolled during active disease. Here the CDR3 DNA reads TGTGCCAGCAGTTACTCGAGTACAGGGAATGGCTACACCTTC. Translated, it gives CASSYSSTGNGYTF.